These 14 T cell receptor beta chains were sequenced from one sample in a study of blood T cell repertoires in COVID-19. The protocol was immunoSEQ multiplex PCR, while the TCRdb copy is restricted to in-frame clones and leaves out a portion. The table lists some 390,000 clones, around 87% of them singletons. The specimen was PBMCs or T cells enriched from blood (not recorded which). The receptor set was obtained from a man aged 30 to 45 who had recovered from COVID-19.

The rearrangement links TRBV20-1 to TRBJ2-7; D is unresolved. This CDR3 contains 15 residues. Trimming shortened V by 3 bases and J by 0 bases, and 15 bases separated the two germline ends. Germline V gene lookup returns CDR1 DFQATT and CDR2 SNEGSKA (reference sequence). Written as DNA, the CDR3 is TGCAGTGCTAGTGCATATAGTCTAAGCTCCTACGAGCAGTACTTC. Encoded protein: CSASAYSLSSYEQYF.

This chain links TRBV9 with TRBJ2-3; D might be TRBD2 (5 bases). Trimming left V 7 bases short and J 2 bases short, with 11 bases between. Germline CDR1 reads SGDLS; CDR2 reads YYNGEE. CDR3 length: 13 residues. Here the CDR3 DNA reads TGTGCCAGCGCAAGCGGATCCACAGATACGCAGTATTTT. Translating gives CASASGSTDTQYF.

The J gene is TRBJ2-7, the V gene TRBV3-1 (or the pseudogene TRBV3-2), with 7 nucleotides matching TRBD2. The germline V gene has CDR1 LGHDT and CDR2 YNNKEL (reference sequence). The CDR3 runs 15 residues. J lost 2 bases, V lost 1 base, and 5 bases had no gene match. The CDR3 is CASSQGRGDTYEQYF. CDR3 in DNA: TGTGCCAGCAGCCAAGGCCGGGGGGATACCTACGAGCAGTACTTC.

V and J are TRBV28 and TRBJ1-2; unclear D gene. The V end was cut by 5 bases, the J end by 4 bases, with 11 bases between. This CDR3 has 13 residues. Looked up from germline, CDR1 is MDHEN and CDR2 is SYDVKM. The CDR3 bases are TGTGCCAGCAGTCCGCGACTGTTCTATGGCTACACCTTC. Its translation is CASSPRLFYGYTF.

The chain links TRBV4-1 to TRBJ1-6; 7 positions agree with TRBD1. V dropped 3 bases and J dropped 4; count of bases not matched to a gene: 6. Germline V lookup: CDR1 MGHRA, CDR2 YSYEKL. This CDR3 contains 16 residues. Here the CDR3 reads CASSQGTELYNSPLHF. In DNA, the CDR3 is TGCGCCAGCAGCCAGGGGACAGAGTTGTATAATTCACCCCTCCACTTT.

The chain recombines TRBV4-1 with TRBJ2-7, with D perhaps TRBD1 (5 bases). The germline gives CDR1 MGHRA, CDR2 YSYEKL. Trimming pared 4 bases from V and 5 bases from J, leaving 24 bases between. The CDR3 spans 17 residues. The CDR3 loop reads CASSRSYSGLQQDEQYF. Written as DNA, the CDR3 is TGCGCCAGCAGCCGTAGCTACTCGGGCCTACAACAGGACGAGCAGTACTTC.

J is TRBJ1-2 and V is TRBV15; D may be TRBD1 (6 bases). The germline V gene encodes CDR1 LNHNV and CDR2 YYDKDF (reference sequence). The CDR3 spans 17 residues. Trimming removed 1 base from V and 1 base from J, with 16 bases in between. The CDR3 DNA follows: TGTGCCACCAGCAGAGTCCCCAGGACGGACAGTAACTATGGCTACACCTTC. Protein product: CATSRVPRTDSNYGYTF.

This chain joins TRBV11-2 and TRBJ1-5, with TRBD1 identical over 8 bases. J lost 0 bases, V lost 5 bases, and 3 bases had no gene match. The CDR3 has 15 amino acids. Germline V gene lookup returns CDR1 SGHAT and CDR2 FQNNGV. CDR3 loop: CASSRTGYSNQPQHF. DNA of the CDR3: TGTGCCAGCAGCCGGACAGGGTATAGCAATCAGCCCCAGCATTTT.

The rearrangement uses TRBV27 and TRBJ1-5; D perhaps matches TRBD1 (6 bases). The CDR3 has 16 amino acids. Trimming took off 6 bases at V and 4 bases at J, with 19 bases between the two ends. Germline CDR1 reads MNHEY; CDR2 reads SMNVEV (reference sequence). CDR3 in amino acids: CASRTTTGLANQPQHF. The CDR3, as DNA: TGTGCCAGCAGGACAACAACAGGGTTGGCAAATCAGCCCCAGCATTTT.

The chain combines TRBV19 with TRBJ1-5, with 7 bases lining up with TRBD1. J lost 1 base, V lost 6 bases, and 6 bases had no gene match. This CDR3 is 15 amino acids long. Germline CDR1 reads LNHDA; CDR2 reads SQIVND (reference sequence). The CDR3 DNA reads TGTGCCAGTAGAGTGACAGGGACGAGCAATCAGCCCCAGCATTTT. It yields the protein CASRVTGTSNQPQHF.

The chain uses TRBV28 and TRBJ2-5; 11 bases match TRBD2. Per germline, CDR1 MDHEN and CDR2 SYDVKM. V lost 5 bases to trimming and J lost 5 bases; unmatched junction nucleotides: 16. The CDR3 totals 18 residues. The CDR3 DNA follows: TGTGCCAGCAGTGGAGGGTTTACACTAGCGGGAGAGGACGAGACCCAGTACTTC. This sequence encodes CASSGGFTLAGEDETQYF.

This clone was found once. The CDR3 coding sequence is TGTGCCAGCAGCGAGGACAGGGGGGACACTGAAGCTTTCTTT. It translates to CASSEDRGDTEAFF. This chain joins TRBV6-5 and TRBJ1-1; 10 bases map to TRBD1. The germline CDR1 and CDR2 sequences are MNHEY and SVGAGI. V shed 6 bases and J 3 bases; nucleotides not matched to a gene: 4. This CDR3 is built from 14 residues.

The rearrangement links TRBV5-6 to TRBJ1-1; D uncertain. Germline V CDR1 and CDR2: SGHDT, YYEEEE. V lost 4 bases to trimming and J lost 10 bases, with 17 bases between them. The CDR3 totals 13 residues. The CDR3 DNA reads TGTGCCAGCAGCCGGGGTACCGTAACGGGAGCTTTCTTT. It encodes CASSRGTVTGAFF.

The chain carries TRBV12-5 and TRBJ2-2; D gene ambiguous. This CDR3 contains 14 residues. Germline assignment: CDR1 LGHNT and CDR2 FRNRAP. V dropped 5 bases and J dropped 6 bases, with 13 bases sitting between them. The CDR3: CASGLYVSAGELFF. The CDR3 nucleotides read TGTGCTAGTGGTCTGTACGTCAGCGCCGGGGAGCTGTTTTTT.